This TCR beta chain was identified in a study of T-cell reconstitution after alpha-beta-depleted transplantation in children. The TCRbeta library incorporated unique molecular identifiers. TCRdb independently ran MiXCR on the PCR reads; one entry per CDR3 protein. The data hold around 490,000 distinct CDR3 sequences, with about an eighth observed a single time. This clonotype has only a few counts. The ends lost 4 bases at V and 0 bases at J; junction bases unmatched: 1. Per the germline V gene, CDR1 is SGHTA and CDR2 is FQGTGA. The CDR3 is 16 residues long. Sample: PBMCs, mostly from graft donor cells, taken 180 days after TCRalphabeta/CD19-depleted stem cell transplant. The chain is built from TRBV7-3 and TRBJ2-3; TRBD2 aligns across 13 bases. The source of this sequence is a female patient under 10 years old who had a stem cell transplant for aplastic anemia, so the T cells may come from the graft donor. The CDR3 DNA follows: TGTGCCAGCAGCTGGGGACTAGCGGGAAGCACAGATACGCAGTATTTT. Amino acids: CASSWGLAGSTDTQYF.